Each of the 7 T cell receptor beta chains below was sequenced from the same sample in a study of blood T cell repertoires in COVID-19. Produced via immunoSEQ multiplex PCR; TCRdb's table is partial and in-frame only. The table shows about 170,000 clones, with 84% occurring only once. The sequenced material came from PBMCs or T cells enriched from blood (not recorded which). The receptor set was obtained from a man aged 45-60 years who had recovered from COVID-19.

The chain recombines TRBV4-1 with TRBJ1-5; 8 bases line up with TRBD1. The V segment lost 0 bases and the J segment 5 bases; nucleotides outside the gene matches: 6. This CDR3 is 16 amino acids long. Germline CDR1 reads MGHRA; CDR2 reads YSYEKL. CDR3 DNA: TGCGCCAGCAGCCAAGAGGGGCAGGGGGCTGATCAGCCCCAGCATTTT. Translating it yields CASSQEGQGADQPQHF.

This sequence joins TRBV15 and TRBJ2-3, with TRBD2 as a possible D gene (6 bases). Germline V gives CDR1 LNHNV, CDR2 YYDKDF (reference sequence). The CDR3 length is 14 residues. The ends were cut back, 7 bases at V and 4 bases at J, with 15 bases in the middle. The DNA of the CDR3 is TGTGCCACCAAGGGCGGAGGGGTTGCAGATACGCAGTATTTT. As protein: CATKGGGVADTQYF.

The CDR3 DNA reads as TGCACCAGCAGCCTTAGGACTAGCGGGGGGTCTAGCACAGATACGCAGTATTTT. Protein product: CTSSLRTSGGSSTDTQYF. The chain is built from TRBV1 and TRBJ2-3; the DNA was not used to check the table's D call, TRBD2. TRBV1 is shown as a pseudogene. The CDR3 is 18 residues long.

This clone was seen just once. The rearrangement uses TRBV13 and TRBJ1-1; TRBD1 might be the D (5 bases). This CDR3 is built from 16 residues. The germline V gene has CDR1 PRHDT and CDR2 FYEKMQ (reference sequence). V lost 5 bases, J lost 0 bases, and 16 bases lay in between. This CDR3 reads CASSPRGAGMNTEAFF. The CDR3 DNA is TGTGCCAGCAGCCCCCGTGGGGCTGGAATGAACACTGAAGCTTTCTTT.

V usage is TRBV2 and J usage is TRBJ2-5, with 9 nucleotides matching TRBD1. The germline gives CDR1 SNHLY, CDR2 FYNNEI. The CDR3 contains 15 residues. V dropped 6 bases and J dropped 1; count of bases not matched to a gene: 6. The CDR3 DNA sequence: TGTGCCAGCAGCGGGACAGGGTTGTCCCAAGAGACCCAGTACTTC. Translated: CASSGTGLSQETQYF.

The chain links TRBV10-3 to TRBJ1-3; 10 bases match TRBD1. Germline assignment: CDR1 ENHRY and CDR2 SYGVKD. V shed 10 bases, J shed 0 bases, and the junction held 6 bases outside the gene matches. This CDR3 region has 15 residues. The CDR3 nucleotides are TGTGCCACTTCGGGACAGGGGTCCTCTGGAAACACCATATATTTT. Protein: CATSGQGSSGNTIYF.

The J gene is TRBJ2-5, the V gene TRBV5-1, with unresolved D. Germline assignment: CDR1 SGHRS and CDR2 YFSETQ. V lost 0 bases, J lost 5 bases, and 5 bases lay in between. The length of the CDR3 is 12 residues. CDR3 region: CASSLAGETQYF. The CDR3 nucleotides read TGCGCCAGCAGCTTGGCCGGGGAGACCCAGTACTTC. Full variable domain (outside the CDR3, taken from reference TRBV5-1 and TRBJ2-5): KAGVTQTPRYLIKTRGQQVTLSCSPISGHRSVSWYQQTPGQGLQFLFEYFSETQRNKGNFPGRFSGRQFSNSRSEMNVSTLELGDSALYLCASSLAGETQYFGPGTRLLVL.